What follows are 10 T cell receptor beta chains derived from one specimen sequenced in a study of blood T cell repertoires in COVID-19. Sequenced by immunoSEQ multiplex PCR; TCRdb stores in-frame clones only, minus some. The data show over 100,000 clones, 85% seen once. The sample comprised peripheral blood. The receptor set was obtained from an elderly man with acute or convalescent COVID-19.

This chain uses TRBV9 with TRBJ2-3, with 8 bases identical to TRBD1. The CDR3 sequence is 17 residues long. Germline lookup yields CDR1 SGDLS and CDR2 YYNGEE. V shed 4 bases, J shed 6 bases, and the junction held 16 bases outside the gene matches. The CDR3 protein is CASSQTGASILIDTQYF. CDR3 nucleotides: TGTGCCAGCAGCCAGACAGGGGCGTCCATTCTCATCGATACGCAGTATTTT.

This chain joins TRBV7-9 and TRBJ2-5, with D unresolved. The CDR3 length is 15 residues. The V gene lost 1 base and the J gene lost 7 bases, with 16 bases spanning the gap. Germline-derived CDR1 and CDR2 are SEHNR and FQNEAQ (reference sequence). CDR3 sequence: CASSLDVPSGGTQYF. DNA for the CDR3: TGTGCCAGCAGCTTAGATGTCCCTAGTGGCGGGACCCAGTACTTC.

V gene TRBV3-1 (or the pseudogene TRBV3-2) combines with J gene TRBJ2-3; 10 bases are shared with TRBD2. V lost 4 bases and J lost 2; bases outside the gene matches: 9. Germline CDR1 is LGHDT and CDR2 is YNNKEL (reference sequence). This CDR3 has 17 residues. The DNA for the CDR3 is TGTGCCAGCAGCCGCGGGTGGACTAGCGGTTACACAGATACGCAGTATTTT. Its protein product is CASSRGWTSGYTDTQYF.

This chain connects TRBV5-6 to TRBJ2-7, with 10 nucleotides matching TRBD2. Unmatched junction bases numbered 7, after V lost 4 bases and J lost 3 bases. This CDR3 is 15 amino acids long. The germline V gene has CDR1 SGHDT and CDR2 YYEEEE. CDR3 protein: CASSPSGGLNYEQYF. In nucleotides, the CDR3 is TGTGCCAGCAGCCCTAGCGGGGGCTTGAACTACGAGCAGTACTTC. Full variable domain (outside the CDR3, taken from reference TRBV5-6 and TRBJ2-7): DAGVTQSPTHLIKTRGQQVTLRCSPKSGHDTVSWYQQALGQGPQFIFQYYEEEERQRGNFPDRFSGHQFPNYSSELNVNALLLGDSALYLCASSPSGGLNYEQYFGPGTRLTVT.

The chain carries TRBV15 and TRBJ1-4; 7 positions agree with TRBD1. After removal of 1 base from V and 3 bases from J, the junction contained 5 bases not matched to a gene. CDR1 and CDR2 from the germline V gene are LNHNV and YYDKDF (reference sequence). The CDR3 length is 16 residues. The CDR3 DNA reads as TGTGCCACCAGCAGAGGCCGGGGACAGCCTAATGAAAAACTGTTTTTT. The encoded protein is CATSRGRGQPNEKLFF.

The rearrangement links TRBV18 to TRBJ1-6; 8 bases are shared with TRBD1. The ends lost 3 bases at V and 5 bases at J; junction bases unmatched: 0. Germline CDR1 is KGHSH and CDR2 is LQKENI. This CDR3 spans 14 amino acids. The CDR3 region has the DNA TGTGCCAGCTCACCGGGACAGGATAATTCACCCCTCCACTTT. Translation: CASSPGQDNSPLHF. Supplemented by reference TRBV18 and TRBJ1-6, the full variable domain reads NAGVMQNPRHLVRRRGQEARLRCSPMKGHSHVYWYRQLPEEGLKFMVYLQKENIIDESGMPKERFSAEFPKEGPSILRIQQVVRGDSAAYFCASSPGQDNSPLHFGNGTRLTVT.

The V call is TRBV10-3, the J call TRBJ2-3; 7 bases agree with TRBD1. The CDR3 spans 12 residues. Germline V gene sequence: CDR1 ENHRY, CDR2 SYGVKD. J was trimmed by 3 bases and V by 8 bases; bases with no gene match: 2. CDR3 bases: TGTGCCATCCAACAGGGGACAGATACGCAGTATTTT. Its protein product is CAIQQGTDTQYF.

The chain links TRBV29-1 to TRBJ1-1; D possibly corresponds to TRBD1 (6 bases). The V end was cut by 8 bases, the J end by 0 bases, with 10 bases between. The CDR3 covers 12 residues. Germline CDR1 and CDR2: SQVTM and ANQGSEA. The CDR3 nucleotides read TGCAGCATAGGACAGTTGAACACTGAAGCTTTCTTT. Residues: CSIGQLNTEAFF. Supplemented by reference TRBV29-1 and TRBJ1-1, the full variable domain reads SAVISQKPSRDICQRGTSLTIQCQVDSQVTMMFWYRQQPGQSLTLIATANQGSEATYESGFVIDKFPISRPNLTFSTLTVSNMSPEDSSIYLCSIGQLNTEAFFGQGTRLTVV.

The chain combines TRBV7-2 with TRBJ2-2; 9 bases align to TRBD1. CDR1 SGHTA and CDR2 FQGNSA come from the germline V gene. With 0 bases clipped from V and 6 bases from J, the junction kept 11 bases outside the gene matches. The length of the CDR3 is 18 residues. The CDR3 DNA follows: TGTGCCAGCAGCTTAGCCACAGGGGGCATACGGTACGCCGGGGAGCTGTTTTTT. This codes for CASSLATGGIRYAGELFF.

J is TRBJ2-3 and V is TRBV7-9; D is unresolved. This CDR3 spans 13 amino acids. Trimming removed 0 bases from V and 2 bases from J, with 3 bases in between. The V gene's germline CDR1 is SEHNR and CDR2 FQNEAQ (reference sequence). In DNA form, the CDR3 reads TGTGCCAGCAGCTTAGCTATCACAGATACGCAGTATTTT. Amino acids: CASSLAITDTQYF.